This TCR beta chain is from a study of Siglec-9 on CD8 T cells in melanoma. Profiling relied on immunoSEQ multiplex PCR, and the TCRdb table lists in-frame clones only, not all of them. This sample has around 39,000 clones, with roughly four fifths found just once. As concerns this clone: Its antigen remains unknown.

The CDR3 loop spans 15 amino acids. Germline V gene sequence: CDR1 SEHNR, CDR2 FQNEAQ (reference sequence). Trimming left V 6 bases short and J 2 bases short, with 16 bases between. General study points: In melanoma tumors, a Siglec-9-marked effector memory CD8+ subset reportedly appeared to accumulate.

The rearrangement joins TRBV7-9 to TRBJ1-2; D is undetermined. Material for sequencing was Siglec-9- CD8+ T cells sorted from blood. The TCR sequence derives from a human donor in good health. CDR3 residues: CASSYLDKINYGYTF. The CDR3 coding sequence is TGTGCCAGCAGTTACCTTGACAAAATCAACTATGGCTACACCTTC.